Listed here are 31 T cell receptor beta chains from one sample, sequenced in a study of shared clonotypes between healthy human individuals. Generated by immunoSEQ multiplex PCR, the TCRdb table keeps only in-frame clones and is missing some. The sample contains roughly 1,500,000 clones, 95% to 99% of which appear only once. The sample comprised naive CD4+ T cells sorted from blood. Regarding subset: CD45RA+ positively selected. Receptors were obtained from a man under 40 in good health.

The chain joins TRBV19 to TRBJ2-5; unclear D gene. V lost 6 bases, J lost 5 bases, and 13 bases lay in between. The length of the CDR3 is 13 residues. The germline V gene encodes CDR1 LNHDA and CDR2 SQIVND (reference sequence). The CDR3 DNA sequence: TGTGCCAGTAGCCCGCGACATGCCGAGACCCAGTACTTC. Protein: CASSPRHAETQYF.

V gene TRBV9 combines with J gene TRBJ2-2; 7 positions agree with TRBD1. This CDR3 is built from 13 residues. CDR1 and CDR2 (germline): SGDLS, YYNGEE. Trimming cost V 0 bases and J 8 bases; bases outside gene matches: 1. The CDR3 protein is CASSVVGQGELFF. In DNA form, the CDR3 reads TGTGCCAGCAGCGTAGTGGGACAGGGGGAGCTGTTTTTT.

The V and J genes are TRBV6-5 and TRBJ2-1; D gene uncertain. V lost 5 bases to trimming and J lost 13 bases, with 15 bases between them. Germline CDR1 MNHEY, CDR2 SVGAGI. The CDR3 runs to 12 residues. CDR3 sequence reads: CASSPRGPIQFF. The CDR3, as DNA: TGTGCCAGCAGTCCCCGTGGCCCTATCCAGTTCTTC.

This chain links TRBV7-2 with TRBJ2-1, with TRBD2 identical over 13 bases. The ends lost 5 bases at V and 13 bases at J; junction bases unmatched: 14. This CDR3 has 16 residues. Germline V gives CDR1 SGHTA, CDR2 FQGNSA. The CDR3 DNA follows: TGTGCCAGCAGCCCAGAACCGGGACTAGCGGGATACAGTCAGTTCTTC. Its protein is CASSPEPGLAGYSQFF.

To note about this clone: Other DNA sequences from this sample encode an identical CDR3 as well. CDR3 protein: CASSVGGSNQPQHF. As DNA, the CDR3 is TGTGCCAGCAGCGTAGGTGGAAGCAATCAGCCCCAGCATTTT. This sequence joins TRBV9 and TRBJ1-5; D ambiguous. CDR1 is SGDLS and CDR2 is YYNGEE in the germline V gene. Between the trimmed V and J ends, which lost 0 bases and 1 base, there was a span of 5 bases. The CDR3 is 14 residues long.

The rearrangement joins TRBV7-2 to TRBJ2-7, with TRBD2 matching over 8 bases. V was clipped by 3 bases and J by 4 bases; unmatched bases: 11. CDR1 is SGHTA, CDR2 FQGNSA, per germline. The CDR3 is made up of 16 amino acids. Here the CDR3 reads CASSFLGSGSTYEQYF. The CDR3 DNA reads as TGTGCCAGCAGCTTTTTGGGGAGCGGGAGTACGTACGAGCAGTACTTC.

This rearrangement joins TRBV18 to TRBJ2-1; the D is unclear. From germline, CDR1 is KGHSH and CDR2 LQKENI. This CDR3 has 12 amino acids. Trimming pared 6 bases from V and 4 bases from J, leaving 7 bases between. CDR3 DNA sequence: TGTGCCAGCTCTTTCAATTACAATGAGCAGTTCTTC. Its translation: CASSFNYNEQFF.

The rearrangement joins TRBV28 to TRBJ2-7; TRBD2 matches at 7 bases. J lost 5 bases, V lost 7 bases, and 11 bases had no gene match. The germline V gene has CDR1 MDHEN and CDR2 SYDVKM. CDR3 size: 14 residues. The CDR3 is CASNESGEWDEQYF. CDR3 coding DNA: TGTGCCAGCAACGAAAGCGGGGAGTGGGACGAGCAGTACTTC.

The gene calls are TRBV18 and TRBJ1-2, with 7 bases identical to TRBD1. With V trimmed by 4 bases and J by 0 bases, 5 bases remained unmatched. Germline loops: CDR1 KGHSH, CDR2 LQKENI. CDR3 length equals 15 residues. CDR3 in amino acids: CASSQPDRANYGYTF. The CDR3 bases are TGTGCCAGCTCACAACCCGACAGGGCTAACTATGGCTACACCTTC. The full variable domain, its missing parts supplied by reference TRBV18 and TRBJ1-2, is NAGVMQNPRHLVRRRGQEARLRCSPMKGHSHVYWYRQLPEEGLKFMVYLQKENIIDESGMPKERFSAEFPKEGPSILRIQQVVRGDSAAYFCASSQPDRANYGYTFGSGTRLTVV.

The rearrangement joins TRBV28 to TRBJ1-5, with D tentatively TRBD1 (6 bases). Deletions cut 11 bases from V and 3 bases from J, with 17 bases between. Germline-derived CDR1 and CDR2 are MDHEN and SYDVKM. This CDR3 contains 14 residues. The CDR3 region has the DNA TGTGCCGGAGCATCGGGACATCTCAATCAGCCCCAGCATTTT. This translates into CAGASGHLNQPQHF.

The chain is built from TRBV9 and TRBJ2-1; D remains unclear. The CDR3 is made up of 13 amino acids. The V end lost 2 bases, the J end lost 7 bases, and 10 bases lay between the germline ends. Germline lookup yields CDR1 SGDLS and CDR2 YYNGEE. The CDR3 protein is CASSVSAGNEQFF. For the CDR3, the DNA is TGTGCCAGCAGCGTTTCAGCTGGGAATGAGCAGTTCTTC.

The chain employs TRBV28 and TRBJ2-7, with 9 bases lining up with TRBD1. In germline, CDR1 is MDHEN, CDR2 SYDVKM. The CDR3 loop spans 16 amino acids. After removal of 1 base from V and 1 base from J, the junction contained 5 bases not matched to a gene. For the CDR3, the DNA is TGTGCCAGCAGTTTATCCCGGGACAGGGTTTCCTACGAGCAGTACTTC. This encodes CASSLSRDRVSYEQYF.

This chain links TRBV5-1 with TRBJ2-1; D not resolved. Germline V gives CDR1 SGHRS, CDR2 YFSETQ. V gave up 0 bases and J gave up 0 bases, with 7 bases separating them. This CDR3 is built from 15 residues. This chain's CDR3 is CASSLGADSYNEQFF. Written as DNA, the CDR3 is TGCGCCAGCAGCTTGGGGGCAGACTCCTACAATGAGCAGTTCTTC.

The chain uses TRBV19 and TRBJ1-2; TRBD1 might be the D (5 bases). This CDR3 comprises 15 residues. V lost 4 bases and J 9 bases, leaving 21 bases between the germline ends. CDR1 and CDR2 (germline): LNHDA, SQIVND (reference sequence). This CDR3 is CASSNPGDGLWSYTF. CDR3 in DNA: TGTGCCAGTAGTAACCCGGGGGACGGTCTATGGAGCTACACCTTC.

The chain couples TRBV7-3 to TRBJ2-3; D is undetermined. Germline-derived CDR1 and CDR2 are SGHTA and FQGTGA. V was trimmed by 4 bases and J by 6 bases, leaving 8 bases between them. The CDR3 spans 12 residues. DNA of the CDR3: TGTGCCAGCAGCTACCATGGGGATACGCAGTATTTT. Translated: CASSYHGDTQYF.

CDR3 in DNA: TGCGCCAGCAGCTTGGAACAGGGGGTCGGTGGAAACACCATATATTTT. Protein: CASSLEQGVGGNTIYF. V gene TRBV5-1 combines with J gene TRBJ1-3, with 8 bases aligning to TRBD1. J gave up 3 bases and V 0 bases, and 5 bases lay outside the gene matches. The germline CDR1 and CDR2 sequences are SGHRS and YFSETQ. CDR3 length: 16 amino acids.

The rearrangement joins TRBV7-8 to TRBJ2-7, with TRBD2 identical over 8 bases. This CDR3 contains 17 residues. Germline loops: CDR1 SGHVS, CDR2 FQNEAQ. V shed 5 bases and J 0 bases; nucleotides not matched to a gene: 12. CDR3 sequence (DNA): TGTGCCAGCAGCCCCCCTCGGCTAGCGGGCAGCTCCTACGAGCAGTACTTC. Protein product: CASSPPRLAGSSYEQYF.

The chain employs TRBV4-2 and TRBJ1-2; D is possibly TRBD1 (6 bases). In germline, CDR1 is LGHNA, CDR2 YNFKEQ. V lost 1 base to trimming and J lost 4 bases, with 16 bases between them. The CDR3 extends over 16 amino acids. The CDR3, as DNA: TGTGCCAGCAGCCAAGGAGAGGTAGGACAGACCTATGGCTACACCTTC. Amino acids: CASSQGEVGQTYGYTF.

The J gene is TRBJ2-7, the V gene TRBV7-2; 7 bases line up with TRBD2. The CDR3 totals 13 residues. With V trimmed by 5 bases and J by 6 bases, 7 bases remained unmatched. Per the germline V gene, CDR1 is SGHTA and CDR2 is FQGNSA. CDR3: CASSTDGGSEQYF. The DNA for the CDR3 is TGTGCCAGCAGCACCGACGGGGGGAGCGAGCAGTACTTC.

The chain has TRBV13 and TRBJ1-2; D gene ambiguous. The V end lost 2 bases, the J end lost 5 bases, and 12 bases lay between the germline ends. The CDR3 spans 14 residues. Per the germline V gene, CDR1 is PRHDT and CDR2 is FYEKMQ (reference sequence). CDR3 sequence: CASSLNNGRYGYTF. The CDR3 nucleotides are TGTGCCAGCAGCTTAAACAACGGACGTTATGGCTACACCTTC.

This clone has just one count. The sample carries other DNA sequences with the same CDR3. This chain links TRBV11-2 with TRBJ2-1; D is undetermined. Germline loops: CDR1 SGHAT, CDR2 FQNNGV. The V end was cut by 2 bases, the J end by 7 bases, with 3 bases between. This CDR3 comprises 11 residues. The CDR3 region has the DNA TGTGCCAGCAGCTTAAGGAATGAGCAGTTCTTC. As protein: CASSLRNEQFF.

The CDR3 region is CASTDRGRLDTGELFF. The CDR3 nucleotides are TGCGCCAGCACAGACAGGGGGCGCCTGGACACCGGGGAGCTGTTTTTT. V gene TRBV10-2 combines with J gene TRBJ2-2; 10 bases are shared with TRBD1. The germline V gene encodes CDR1 WSHSY and CDR2 SAAADI. With V trimmed by 7 bases and J by 3 bases, 8 bases remained unmatched. CDR3 length: 16 amino acids.

The chain combines TRBV5-1 with TRBJ2-6; D unclear. The CDR3 is 16 residues long. V shed 4 bases and J shed 0 bases, with 11 bases lying between them. Germline CDR1 reads SGHRS; CDR2 reads YFSETQ. The CDR3 DNA sequence: TGCGCCAGCAGCAAACTACCGAGCTCTGGGGCCAACGTCCTGACTTTC. Translated: CASSKLPSSGANVLTF. The full variable domain, in which reference TRBV5-1 and TRBJ2-6 provide the parts outside the CDR3, is KAGVTQTPRYLIKTRGQQVTLSCSPISGHRSVSWYQQTPGQGLQFLFEYFSETQRNKGNFPGRFSGRQFSNSRSEMNVSTLELGDSALYLCASSKLPSSGANVLTFGAGSRLTVL.

The rearrangement uses TRBV28 and TRBJ2-3, with D perhaps matching TRBD1 (7 bases). Deletions cut 3 bases from V and 2 bases from J, with 18 bases between. Germline assignment: CDR1 MDHEN and CDR2 SYDVKM. CDR3 size: 17 residues. The CDR3 nucleotides read TGTGCCAGCAGTTTCGCCCTCGCGGGGACAGCCACAGATACGCAGTATTTT. This gives the protein CASSFALAGTATDTQYF. The full variable domain, with the rest looked up from reference TRBV28 and TRBJ2-3, is DVKVTQSSRYLVKRTGEKVFLECVQDMDHENMFWYRQDPGLGLRLIYFSYDVKMKEKGDIPEGYSVSREKKERFSLILESASTNQTSMYLCASSFALAGTATDTQYFGPGTRLTVL.

V and J are TRBV7-2 and TRBJ2-5, with 14 bases that match TRBD2. The CDR3 runs to 16 residues. In germline, CDR1 is SGHTA, CDR2 FQGNSA. The V segment lost 7 bases and the J segment 5 bases; nucleotides outside the gene matches: 9. The CDR3 region has the DNA TGTGCCAGCAAGACTAGCGGGAGGGCCCTTGCTGAGACCCAGTACTTC. Protein sequence: CASKTSGRALAETQYF.

This clone was observed once. The same CDR3 arises from other DNA sequences in this sample as well. The J gene is TRBJ2-3, the V gene TRBV6-5; possibly TRBD2 for D (5 bases). There are 14 residues in the CDR3. V was clipped by 2 bases and J by 0 bases, with 6 bases between them. Germline V gives CDR1 MNHEY, CDR2 SVGAGI. The CDR3 DNA reads TGTGCCAGCAGTTACCGCGGGAGCACAGATACGCAGTATTTT. Its translation is CASSYRGSTDTQYF.

Concerning this clone: The same CDR3 is also encoded by other DNA sequences in this sample. V usage is TRBV29-1 and J usage is TRBJ2-2; TRBD1 matches 8 bases. CDR1 SQVTM and CDR2 ANQGSEA come from the germline V gene. There are 13 residues in the CDR3. V shed 6 bases and J 4 bases; nucleotides not matched to a gene: 4. The CDR3 region has the DNA TGCAGCGTCGTACAGGGGGGCACCGGGGAGCTGTTTTTT. It specifies CSVVQGGTGELFF.

The rearrangement joins TRBV5-1 to TRBJ2-1; D remains unclear. Germline V gives CDR1 SGHRS, CDR2 YFSETQ. Trimming shortened V by 4 bases and J by 7 bases, and 12 bases separated the two germline ends. The CDR3 consists of 13 residues. The CDR3 region has the DNA TGCGCCAGCAGCCGCCTAGGGTCAAATGAGCAGTTCTTC. As protein: CASSRLGSNEQFF.

The rearrangement links TRBV2 to TRBJ1-3; no firm D call. The length of the CDR3 is 14 residues. CDR1 SNHLY and CDR2 FYNNEI come from the germline V gene. V shed 7 bases and J shed 1 base, with 11 bases lying between them. The CDR3 reads CASILGFSGNTIYF. The CDR3 DNA is TGTGCCAGCATCTTAGGGTTTTCTGGAAACACCATATATTTT.

The chain carries TRBV4-3 and TRBJ2-7; possible D gene TRBD2, 6 bases. CDR3 length: 15 amino acids. Trimming cost V 3 bases and J 3 bases, with 15 bases left between them. CDR1 is LGHNA and CDR2 is YSLEER in the germline V gene. CDR3 residues: CASSQAPGLNYEQYF. CDR3 sequence (DNA): TGCGCCAGCAGCCAGGCACCGGGACTGAACTACGAGCAGTACTTC.

This clone was counted once. The chain is built from TRBV6-6 and TRBJ2-1, with D perhaps TRBD2 (5 bases). Germline V gene data show CDR1 as MNHNY and CDR2 as SVGAGI (reference sequence). V shed 8 bases and J shed 3 bases, with 11 bases lying between them. CDR3 length: 13 amino acids. CDR3 amino acids: CASSRTLYNEQFF. CDR3 coding DNA: TGTGCCAGCTCCCGGACTCTCTACAATGAGCAGTTCTTC.